The T cell receptor beta chain described here comes from a study of blood T cells in healthy people across ages. This clonotype was detected many times. Its antigen is not identified. The CDR3 is made up of 14 amino acids. Trimming shortened V by 1 base and J by 4 bases, and 9 bases separated the two germline ends. The germline CDR1 and CDR2 sequences are SGHRS and YFSETQ. Alongside a J-beta primer mix, a sample-barcoded 5' primer served in a second PCR lasting about 6 to 12 cycles. In TCRdb, the 5' RACE reads were re-called with MiXCR into one record per CDR3 protein. The repertoire holds more than 800,000 distinct CDR3 sequences, with around 26% as singletons. Study conclusions and caveats: Whereas aged donors had fewer naive CD4+ cells, long-lived donors had more of them and higher diversity. As naive T cell percentage varied, TCR beta diversity correlated strongly with it. Older age coincided with a roughly linear decline in TCR beta diversity per million T cells. In the absence of known donor CMV status, changes in expanded clonotypes were possibly confounded.

The TCR originated in a woman of 80 years or more in good health. Input material: blood. The V and J genes are TRBV5-1 and TRBJ1-5; D is undetermined. The CDR3 DNA is TGCGCCAGCAGCTTGAAGCCAGAGAATCAGCCCCAGCATTTT. It yields the protein CASSLKPENQPQHF.